This T cell receptor beta chain derives from a study of blood T cell repertoires in COVID-19. The overall study: Some COVID-19 samples were acute and others convalescent; all came from the United States, Italy and Spain. Nucleic acid was either cDNA or gDNA, and it came from T cells, B-cell-depleted T cells, or PBMCs.

V lost 6 bases and J 9 bases, leaving 15 bases between the germline ends. This CDR3 has 13 amino acids. In the authors' methods: From reference gene primer amplification, estimates of nucleated cell counts were derived. Data came from immunoSEQ multiplex PCR; TCRdb stores just in-frame clones and leaves some out. V and J calls and clone size are as listed in that table; D and trimming were resolved from the DNA. The sample shows under 40,000 clones, approximately 78% of them seen only once. This sequence was found in a woman aged 60-75 years with acute or convalescent COVID-19. The sequenced material came from peripheral blood. The chain carries TRBV12-3 or TRBV12-4 and TRBJ1-5; D remains ambiguous. CDR3 loop: CASREGPEGPQHF. In nucleotides, the CDR3 is TGTGCCAGCAGGGAAGGACCCGAGGGGCCCCAGCATTTT.